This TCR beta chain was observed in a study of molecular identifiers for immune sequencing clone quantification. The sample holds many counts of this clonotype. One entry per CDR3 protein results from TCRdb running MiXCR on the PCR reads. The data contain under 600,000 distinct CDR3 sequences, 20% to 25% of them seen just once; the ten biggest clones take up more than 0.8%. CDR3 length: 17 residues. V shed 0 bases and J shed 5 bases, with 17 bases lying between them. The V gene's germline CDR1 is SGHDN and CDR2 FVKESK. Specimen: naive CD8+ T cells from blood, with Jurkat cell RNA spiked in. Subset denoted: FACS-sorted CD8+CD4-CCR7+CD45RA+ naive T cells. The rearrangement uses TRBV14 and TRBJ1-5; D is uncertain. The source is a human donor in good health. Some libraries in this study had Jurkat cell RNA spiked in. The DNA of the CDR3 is TGTGCCAGCAGCCAAGACGCCTTAGCAGAACTTGATCAGCCCCAGCATTTT. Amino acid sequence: CASSQDALAELDQPQHF.